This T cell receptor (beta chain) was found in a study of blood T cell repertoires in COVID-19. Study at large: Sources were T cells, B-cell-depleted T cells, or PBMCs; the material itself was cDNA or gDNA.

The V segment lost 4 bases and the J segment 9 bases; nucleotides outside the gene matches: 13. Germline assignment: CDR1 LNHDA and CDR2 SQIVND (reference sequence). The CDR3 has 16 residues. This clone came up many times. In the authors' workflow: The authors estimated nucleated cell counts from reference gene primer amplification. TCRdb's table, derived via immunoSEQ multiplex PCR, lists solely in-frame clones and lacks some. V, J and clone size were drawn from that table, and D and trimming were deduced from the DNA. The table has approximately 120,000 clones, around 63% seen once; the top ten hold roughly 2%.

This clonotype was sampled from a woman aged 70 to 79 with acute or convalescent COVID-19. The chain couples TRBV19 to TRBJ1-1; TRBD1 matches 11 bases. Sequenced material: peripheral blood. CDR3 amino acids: CASSTGTGGITRKAFF. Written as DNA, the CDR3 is TGTGCCAGTAGTACCGGGACAGGGGGGATTACCAGGAAAGCTTTCTTT.